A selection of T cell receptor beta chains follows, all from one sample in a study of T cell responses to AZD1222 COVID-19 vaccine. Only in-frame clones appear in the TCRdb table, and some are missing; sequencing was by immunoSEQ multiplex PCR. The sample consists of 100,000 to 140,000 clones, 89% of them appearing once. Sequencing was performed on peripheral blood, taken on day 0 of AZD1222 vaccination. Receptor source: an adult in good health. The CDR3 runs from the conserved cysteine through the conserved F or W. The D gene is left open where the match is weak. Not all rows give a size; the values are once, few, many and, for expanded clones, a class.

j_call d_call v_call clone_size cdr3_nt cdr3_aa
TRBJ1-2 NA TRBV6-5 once TGTGCCAGCAGTCCTCGGGCCCAGACGGGTGGCTACACCTTC CASSPRAQTGGYTF
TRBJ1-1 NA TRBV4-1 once TGCGCCAGCAGCCAAGATCGCGGACTGGTCTATGGGACTGAAGCTTTCTTT CASSQDRGLVYGTEAFF
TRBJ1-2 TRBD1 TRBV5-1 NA TGCGCCAGCAGCCCATGGGACAGAGAGGGCTACACCTTC CASSPWDREGYTF
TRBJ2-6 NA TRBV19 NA TGTGCCAGTAGGGACTCTGGGGCCAACGTCCTGACTTTC CASRDSGANVLTF
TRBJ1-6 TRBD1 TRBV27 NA TGTGCCAGCAGTTTATCATGGGACAGGGTAGATAATTACTCACCCCTCCACTTT CASSLSWDRVDNYSPLHF
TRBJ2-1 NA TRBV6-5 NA TGTGCCAGCAGTCCACGCGTGAGCTCCTACAATGAGCAGTTCTTC CASSPRVSSYNEQFF
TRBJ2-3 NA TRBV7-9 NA TGTGCCAGCAGCTTACTCAGAGATACGCAGTATTTT CASSLLRDTQYF
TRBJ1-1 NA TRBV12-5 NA TGTGCTAGTGGTTTGGCACGCCGGCCGTACACTGAAGCTTTCTTT CASGLARRPYTEAFF
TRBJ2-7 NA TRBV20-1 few TGCAGTGCTAGATCCGGCTACGAGCAGTACTTC CSARSGYEQYF
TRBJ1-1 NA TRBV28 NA TGTGCCAGCTGGGAGGGCGGTATGATGAACACTGAAGCTTTCTTT CASWEGGMMNTEAFF
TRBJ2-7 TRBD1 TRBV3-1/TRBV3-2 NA TGTGCCAGCAGCCATCGGGACAGGGGCAAATACGAGCAGTACTTC CASSHRDRGKYEQYF
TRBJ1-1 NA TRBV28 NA TGTGCCAGCAGCCTGGGACACCCGAACACTGAAGCTTTCTTT CASSLGHPNTEAFF
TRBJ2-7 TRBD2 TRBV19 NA TGTGCCAGTAGTATCCGGACTAGCTCCTACGAGCAGTACTTC CASSIRTSSYEQYF
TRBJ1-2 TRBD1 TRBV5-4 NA TGTGCCAGCAGCGGAGGACAGGGTAGATATGGCTACACCTTC CASSGGQGRYGYTF
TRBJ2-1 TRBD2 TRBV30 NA TGTGCCTGGAGCGGCCCTAGGGCTAGCGGGAGTGGAAATGAGCAGTTCTTC CAWSGPRASGSGNEQFF
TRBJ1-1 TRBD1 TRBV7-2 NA TGTGCCAGCACCGTGACAGGGGGCACTGAAGCTTTCTTT CASTVTGGTEAFF
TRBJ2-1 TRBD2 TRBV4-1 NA TGCGCCAGCAGCCTTAGCGGGAGTGTTTACAATGAGCAGTTCTTC CASSLSGSVYNEQFF
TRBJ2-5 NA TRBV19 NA TGTGCCAGTAGTCTAGGACCCCAAGAGACCCAGTACTTC CASSLGPQETQYF
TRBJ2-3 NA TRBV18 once TGTGCCAGCTCACCCCGCGGTATCACAGATACGCAGTATTTT CASSPRGITDTQYF
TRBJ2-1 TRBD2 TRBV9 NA TGTGCCAGCAGCGTACGAAGATGTAGCGGGAGGTTGGGCTACAATGAGCAGTTCTTC CASSVRRCSGRLGYNEQFF
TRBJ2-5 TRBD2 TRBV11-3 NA TGTGCCAGCAGCTCCGGACTAGCGGGAGTAGGTACCCAGTACTTC CASSSGLAGVGTQYF
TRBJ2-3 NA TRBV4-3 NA TGCGCCAGCAGCCAAGATGCCAGAGTTGATACGCAGTATTTT CASSQDARVDTQYF
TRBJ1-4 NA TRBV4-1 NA TGCGCCAGCAGCCGATGGAGAGATGAAAAACTGTTTTTT CASSRWRDEKLFF
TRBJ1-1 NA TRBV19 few TGTGCCAGTAGTGTGGGACGTCGTGAGGGCACTGAAGCTTTCTTT CASSVGRREGTEAFF
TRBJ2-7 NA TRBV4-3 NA TGCGCCAGCAGCCAAGAAAGACAGTTCGTTTCCTACGAGCAGTACTTC CASSQERQFVSYEQYF
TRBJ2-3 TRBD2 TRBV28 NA TGTGCCAGCAGCCCTACCCTGACTAGCGGCCGGGGGGATACGCAGTATTTT CASSPTLTSGRGDTQYF
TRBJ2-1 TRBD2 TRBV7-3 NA TGTGCCAGCAGCATCGGACTAGGCGGGGAGCAGTTCTTC CASSIGLGGEQFF
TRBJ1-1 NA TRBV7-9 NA TGTGCCAGCAGCTTACGGGAGTTCACTGAAGCTTTCTTT CASSLREFTEAFF
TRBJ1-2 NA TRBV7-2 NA TGTGCCAGCAGCGCCACCTATGGCTACACCTTC CASSATYGYTF
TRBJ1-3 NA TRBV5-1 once TGCGCCAGCAGCTTGGATGGGGGAAACACCATATATTTT CASSLDGGNTIYF
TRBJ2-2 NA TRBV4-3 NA TGCGCCAGCAGCCAAGACCCCTCGGGCACCGGGGAGCTGTTTTTT CASSQDPSGTGELFF
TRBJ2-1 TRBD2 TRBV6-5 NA TGTGCCAGCAGACTAGCGGGAAATGAGCAGTTCTTC CASRLAGNEQFF
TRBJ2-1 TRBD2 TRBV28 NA TGTGCCAGTTCGGGGACTAGCGGGCAACCTTCCTACAATGAGCAGTTCTTC CASSGTSGQPSYNEQFF
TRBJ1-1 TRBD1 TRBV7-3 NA TGTGCCAGCAGCTTAAGTAGGGACAGGGGTCCAAGCAGCGAAGCTTTCTTT CASSLSRDRGPSSEAFF
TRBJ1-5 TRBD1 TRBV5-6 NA TGTGCCAGCAGCTCGCTTCTCAGGGGGAATGAGCCCCAGCATTTT CASSSLLRGNEPQHF
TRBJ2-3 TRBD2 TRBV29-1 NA TGCAGCGTTGTGGTAGCGGGAGGAGATACGCAGTATTTT CSVVVAGGDTQYF
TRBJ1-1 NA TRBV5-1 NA TGCGCCAGCAAGGAGACATACACTGAAGCTTTCTTT CASKETYTEAFF
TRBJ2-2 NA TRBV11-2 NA TGTGCCAGCAGCTTAGTTATGGGTTGGGCCGGGGAGCTGTTTTTT CASSLVMGWAGELFF
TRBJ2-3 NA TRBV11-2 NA TGTGCCAGCAGCTTCTTAGATACGCAGTATTTT CASSFLDTQYF
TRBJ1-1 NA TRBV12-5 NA TGTGCTAGTGGTTTAAAGAGGGACGCGATGAACACTGAAGCTTTCTTT CASGLKRDAMNTEAFF
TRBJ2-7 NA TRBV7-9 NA TGTGCCAGCAGCTTAGAAGGTTCTTCCTACGAGCAGTACTTC CASSLEGSSYEQYF
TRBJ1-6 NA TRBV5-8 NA TGTGCCAGCAGCTTGGAGTTCCGTTCACCCCTCCACTTT CASSLEFRSPLHF
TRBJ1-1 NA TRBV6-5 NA TGTGCCAGCAGCCCACAGATAAACACTGAAGCTTTCTTT CASSPQINTEAFF
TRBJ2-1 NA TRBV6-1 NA TGTGCCAGCAGTGAAGTGAGACAGCCAAACAATGAGCAGTTCTTC CASSEVRQPNNEQFF
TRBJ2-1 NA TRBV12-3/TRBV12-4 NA TGTGCCAGCCGACAGACTAGGGCCAATGAGCAGTTCTTC CASRQTRANEQFF